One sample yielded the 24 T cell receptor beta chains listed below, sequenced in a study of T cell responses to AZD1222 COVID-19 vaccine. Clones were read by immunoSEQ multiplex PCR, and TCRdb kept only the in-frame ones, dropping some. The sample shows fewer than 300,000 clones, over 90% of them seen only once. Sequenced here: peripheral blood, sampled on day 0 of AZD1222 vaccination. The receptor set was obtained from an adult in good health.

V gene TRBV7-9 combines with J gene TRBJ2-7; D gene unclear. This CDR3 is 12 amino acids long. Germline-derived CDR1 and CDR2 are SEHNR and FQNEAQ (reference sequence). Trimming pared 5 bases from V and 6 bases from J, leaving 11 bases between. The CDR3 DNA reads TGTGCCAGCAGCCACAACCGGGCCGAGCAGTACTTC. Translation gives CASSHNRAEQYF.

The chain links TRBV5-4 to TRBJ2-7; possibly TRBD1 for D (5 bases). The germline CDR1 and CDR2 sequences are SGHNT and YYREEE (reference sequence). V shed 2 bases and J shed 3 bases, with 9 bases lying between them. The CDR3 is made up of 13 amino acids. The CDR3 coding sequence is TGTGCCAGCAGCTTAGACGGACACTACGAGCAGTACTTC. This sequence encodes CASSLDGHYEQYF.

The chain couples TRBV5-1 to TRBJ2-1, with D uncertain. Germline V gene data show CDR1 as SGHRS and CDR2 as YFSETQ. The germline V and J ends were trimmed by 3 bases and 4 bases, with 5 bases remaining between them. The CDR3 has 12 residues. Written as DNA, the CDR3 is TGCGCCAGCAGCTCTCATTACAATGAGCAGTTCTTC. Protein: CASSSHYNEQFF.

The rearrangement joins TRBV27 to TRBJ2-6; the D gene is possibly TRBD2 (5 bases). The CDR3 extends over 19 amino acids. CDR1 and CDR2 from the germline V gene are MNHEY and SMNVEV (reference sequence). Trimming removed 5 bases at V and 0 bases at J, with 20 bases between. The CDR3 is CASSDNRGLVSSGANVLTF. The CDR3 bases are TGTGCCAGCAGTGACAATCGCGGGCTCGTAAGCTCTGGGGCCAACGTCCTGACTTTC.

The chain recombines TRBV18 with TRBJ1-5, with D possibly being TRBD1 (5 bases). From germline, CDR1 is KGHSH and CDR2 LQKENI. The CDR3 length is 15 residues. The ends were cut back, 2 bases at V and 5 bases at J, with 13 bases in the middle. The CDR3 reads CASSPISRVDQPQHF. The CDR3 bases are TGTGCCAGCTCACCAATTAGCAGGGTTGATCAGCCCCAGCATTTT.

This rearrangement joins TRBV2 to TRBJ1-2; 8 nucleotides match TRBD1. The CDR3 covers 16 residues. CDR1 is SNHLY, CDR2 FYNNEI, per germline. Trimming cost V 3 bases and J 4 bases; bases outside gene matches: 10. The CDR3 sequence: CASSEEDRAFGYGYTF. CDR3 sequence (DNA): TGTGCCAGCAGTGAGGAGGACAGGGCGTTTGGCTATGGCTACACCTTC.

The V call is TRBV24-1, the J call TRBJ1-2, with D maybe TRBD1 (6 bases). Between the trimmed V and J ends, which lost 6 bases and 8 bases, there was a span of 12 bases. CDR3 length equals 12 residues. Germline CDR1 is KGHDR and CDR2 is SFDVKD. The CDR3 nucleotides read TGTGCCACCAGTCTGGGGGGGCTGGGCTACACCTTC. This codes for CATSLGGLGYTF.

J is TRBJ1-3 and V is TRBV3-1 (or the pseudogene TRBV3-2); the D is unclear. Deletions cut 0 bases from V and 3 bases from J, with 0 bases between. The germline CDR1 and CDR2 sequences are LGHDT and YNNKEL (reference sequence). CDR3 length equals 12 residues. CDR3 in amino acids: CASSQDGNTIYF. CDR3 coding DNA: TGTGCCAGCAGCCAAGATGGAAACACCATATATTTT.

CDR3 sequence: CASSRDRGPLNTGELFF. For the CDR3, the DNA is TGTGCCAGCAGTAGGGACAGGGGACCCCTGAACACCGGGGAGCTGTTTTTT. The chain carries TRBV28 and TRBJ2-2; 10 bases agree with TRBD1. V lost 5 bases to trimming and J lost 1 base; unmatched junction nucleotides: 7. The CDR3 has 17 amino acids. Germline-derived CDR1 and CDR2 are MDHEN and SYDVKM.

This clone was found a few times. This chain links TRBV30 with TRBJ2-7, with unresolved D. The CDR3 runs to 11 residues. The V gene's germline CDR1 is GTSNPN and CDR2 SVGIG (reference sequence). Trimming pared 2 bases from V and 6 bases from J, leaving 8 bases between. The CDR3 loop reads CAWSRRSEQYF. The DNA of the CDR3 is TGTGCCTGGAGTAGAAGGAGCGAGCAGTACTTC.

The CDR3 reads CASSSRYEQYF. The CDR3 DNA is TGTGCCAGCAGCTCCCGCTACGAGCAGTACTTC. The J gene is TRBJ2-7, the V gene TRBV11-2, with no clear D. The V gene's germline CDR1 is SGHAT and CDR2 FQNNGV. V lost 4 bases and J lost 3, with 4 bases in between. The CDR3 runs to 11 residues.

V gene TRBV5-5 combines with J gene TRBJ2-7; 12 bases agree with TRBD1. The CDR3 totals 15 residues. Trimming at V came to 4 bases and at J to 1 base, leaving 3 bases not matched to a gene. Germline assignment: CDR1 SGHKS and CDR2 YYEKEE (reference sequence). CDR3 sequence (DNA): TGTGCCAGCAGCGGGGGACAGGGGGCTTCCTACGAGCAGTACTTC. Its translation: CASSGGQGASYEQYF.

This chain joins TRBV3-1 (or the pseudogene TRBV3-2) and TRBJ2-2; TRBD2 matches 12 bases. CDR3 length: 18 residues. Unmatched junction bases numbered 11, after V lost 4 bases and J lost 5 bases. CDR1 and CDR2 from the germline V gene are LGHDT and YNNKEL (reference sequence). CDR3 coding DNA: TGTGCCAGCAGCCCACTAGCGGGGGGCCCCCTTTCTACCGGGGAGCTGTTTTTT. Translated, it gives CASSPLAGGPLSTGELFF.

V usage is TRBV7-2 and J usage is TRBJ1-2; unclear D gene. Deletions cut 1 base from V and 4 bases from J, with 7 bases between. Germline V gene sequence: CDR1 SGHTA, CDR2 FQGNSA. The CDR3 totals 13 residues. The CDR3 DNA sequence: TGTGCCAGCAGCTTAGGGGGAGGCTATGGCTACACCTTC. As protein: CASSLGGGYGYTF.

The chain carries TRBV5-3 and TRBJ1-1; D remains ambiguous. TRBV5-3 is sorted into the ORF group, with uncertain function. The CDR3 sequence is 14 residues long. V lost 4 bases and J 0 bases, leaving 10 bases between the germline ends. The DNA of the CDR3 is TGTGCCAGAAGCCCCGCAGACATGAACACTGAAGCTTTCTTT. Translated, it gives CARSPADMNTEAFF.

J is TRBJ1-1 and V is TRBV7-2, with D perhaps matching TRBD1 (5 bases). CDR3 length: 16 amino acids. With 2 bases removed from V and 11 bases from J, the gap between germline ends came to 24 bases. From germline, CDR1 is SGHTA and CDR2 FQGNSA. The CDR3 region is CASSLTLGPGGQRAFF. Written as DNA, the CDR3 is TGTGCCAGCAGCTTAACCTTGGGACCCGGGGGTCAGCGGGCTTTCTTT.

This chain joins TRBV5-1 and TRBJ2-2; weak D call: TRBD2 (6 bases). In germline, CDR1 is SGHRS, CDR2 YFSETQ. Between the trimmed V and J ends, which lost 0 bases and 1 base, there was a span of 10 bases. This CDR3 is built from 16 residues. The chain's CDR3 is CASSLATSLNTGELFF. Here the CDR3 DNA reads TGCGCCAGCAGCTTGGCAACTAGCTTGAACACCGGGGAGCTGTTTTTT.

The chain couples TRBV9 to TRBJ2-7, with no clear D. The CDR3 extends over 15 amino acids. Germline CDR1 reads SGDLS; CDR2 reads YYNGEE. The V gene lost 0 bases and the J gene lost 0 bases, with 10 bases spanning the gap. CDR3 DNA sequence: TGTGCCAGCAGCGTAGATGGCCAGGACTCCTACGAGCAGTACTTC. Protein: CASSVDGQDSYEQYF.

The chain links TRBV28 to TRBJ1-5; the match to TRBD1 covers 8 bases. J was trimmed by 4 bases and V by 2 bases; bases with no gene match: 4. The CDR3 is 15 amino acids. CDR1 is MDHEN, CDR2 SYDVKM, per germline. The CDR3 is CASSLSDRGNQPQHF. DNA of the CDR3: TGTGCCAGCAGTTTAAGTGACAGGGGAAATCAGCCCCAGCATTTT.

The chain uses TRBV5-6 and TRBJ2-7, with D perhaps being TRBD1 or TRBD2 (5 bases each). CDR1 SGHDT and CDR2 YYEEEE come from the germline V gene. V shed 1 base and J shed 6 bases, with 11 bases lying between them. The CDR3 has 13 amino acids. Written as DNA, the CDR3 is TGTGCCAGCAGCTTGATAGTGGGGGTCGAGCAGTACTTC. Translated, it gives CASSLIVGVEQYF.

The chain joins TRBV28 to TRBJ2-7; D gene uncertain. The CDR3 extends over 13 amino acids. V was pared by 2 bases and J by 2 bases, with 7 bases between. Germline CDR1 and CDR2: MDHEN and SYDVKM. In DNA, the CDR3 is TGTGCCAGCAGTTTAGGGATGGCCTACGAGCAGTACTTC. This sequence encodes CASSLGMAYEQYF.

CDR3 sequence: CSVSRDTDTQYF. CDR3 coding DNA: TGCAGCGTCTCTCGGGACACAGATACGCAGTATTTT. The rearrangement uses TRBV29-1 and TRBJ2-3, with a tentative D call TRBD2 (5 bases). The CDR3 loop spans 12 amino acids. CDR1 and CDR2 from the germline V gene are SQVTM and ANQGSEA. The ends were cut back, 6 bases at V and 2 bases at J, with 9 bases in the middle.

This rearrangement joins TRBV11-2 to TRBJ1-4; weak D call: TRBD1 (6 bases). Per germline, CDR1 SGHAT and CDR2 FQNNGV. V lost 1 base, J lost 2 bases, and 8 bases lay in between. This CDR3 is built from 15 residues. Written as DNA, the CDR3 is TGTGCCAGCAGCTTAGTGGGGGCGACTAATGAAAAACTGTTTTTT. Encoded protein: CASSLVGATNEKLFF. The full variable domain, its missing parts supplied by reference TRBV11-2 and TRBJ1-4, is EAGVAQSPRYKIIEKRQSVAFWCNPISGHATLYWYQQILGQGPKLLIQFQNNGVVDDSQLPKDRFSAERLKGVDSTLKIQPAKLEDSAVYLCASSLVGATNEKLFFGSGTQLSVL.

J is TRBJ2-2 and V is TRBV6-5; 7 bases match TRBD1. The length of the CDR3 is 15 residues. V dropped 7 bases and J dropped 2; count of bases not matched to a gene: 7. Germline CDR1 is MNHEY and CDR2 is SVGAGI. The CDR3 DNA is TGTGCCAGCACCCTCCGACAGGGAAACACCGGGGAGCTGTTTTTT. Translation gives CASTLRQGNTGELFF.